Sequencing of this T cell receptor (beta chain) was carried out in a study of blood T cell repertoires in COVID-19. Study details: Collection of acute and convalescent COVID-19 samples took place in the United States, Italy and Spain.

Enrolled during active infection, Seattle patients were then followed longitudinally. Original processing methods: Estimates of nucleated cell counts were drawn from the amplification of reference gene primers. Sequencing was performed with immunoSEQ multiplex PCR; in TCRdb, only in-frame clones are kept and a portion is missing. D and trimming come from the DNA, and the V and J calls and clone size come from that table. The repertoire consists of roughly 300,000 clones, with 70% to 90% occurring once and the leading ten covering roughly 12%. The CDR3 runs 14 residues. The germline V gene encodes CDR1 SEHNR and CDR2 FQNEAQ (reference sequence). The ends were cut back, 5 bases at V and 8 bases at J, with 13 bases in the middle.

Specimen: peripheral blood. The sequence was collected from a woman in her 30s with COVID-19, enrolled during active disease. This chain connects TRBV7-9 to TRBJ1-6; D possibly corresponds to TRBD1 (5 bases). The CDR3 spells CASSLDLGHSPLHF. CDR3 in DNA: TGTGCCAGCAGCCTTGACTTGGGGCATTCACCCCTCCACTTT.